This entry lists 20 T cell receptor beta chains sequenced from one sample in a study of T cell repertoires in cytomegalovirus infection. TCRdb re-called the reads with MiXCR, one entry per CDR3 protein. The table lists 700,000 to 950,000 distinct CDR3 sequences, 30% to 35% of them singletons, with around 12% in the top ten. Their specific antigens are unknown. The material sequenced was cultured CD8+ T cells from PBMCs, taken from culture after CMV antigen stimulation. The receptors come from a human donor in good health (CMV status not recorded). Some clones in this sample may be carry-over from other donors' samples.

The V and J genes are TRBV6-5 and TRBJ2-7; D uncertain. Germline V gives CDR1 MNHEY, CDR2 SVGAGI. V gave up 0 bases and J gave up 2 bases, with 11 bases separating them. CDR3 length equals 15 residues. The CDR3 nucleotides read TGTGCCAGCAGTTACTCCCCCAGTACGCCCTACGAGCAGTACTTC. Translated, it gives CASSYSPSTPYEQYF.

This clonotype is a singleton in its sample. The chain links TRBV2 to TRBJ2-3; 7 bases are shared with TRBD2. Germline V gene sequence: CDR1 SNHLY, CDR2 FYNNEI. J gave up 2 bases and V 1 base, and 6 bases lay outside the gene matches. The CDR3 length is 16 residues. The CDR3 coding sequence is TGTGCCAGCAGTGAAGAGGCTAGCGGAAACACAGATACGCAGTATTTT. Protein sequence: CASSEEASGNTDTQYF.

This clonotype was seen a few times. In DNA form, the CDR3 reads TGCGCCAGCAGCTTAGGGACGGATTTCTATAATTCACCCCTCCACTTT. Translated, it gives CASSLGTDFYNSPLHF. The chain couples TRBV5-1 to TRBJ1-6, with D perhaps matching TRBD1 (5 bases). V gave up 2 bases and J gave up 3 bases, with 12 bases separating them. The germline gives CDR1 SGHRS, CDR2 YFSETQ. The CDR3 is made up of 16 amino acids.

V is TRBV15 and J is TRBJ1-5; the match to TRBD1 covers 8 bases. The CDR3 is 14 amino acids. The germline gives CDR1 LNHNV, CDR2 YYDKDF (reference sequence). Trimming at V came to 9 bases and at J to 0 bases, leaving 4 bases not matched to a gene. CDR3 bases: TGTGCCACAGGGACAGGTTATAGCAATCAGCCCCAGCATTTT. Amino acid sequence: CATGTGYSNQPQHF.

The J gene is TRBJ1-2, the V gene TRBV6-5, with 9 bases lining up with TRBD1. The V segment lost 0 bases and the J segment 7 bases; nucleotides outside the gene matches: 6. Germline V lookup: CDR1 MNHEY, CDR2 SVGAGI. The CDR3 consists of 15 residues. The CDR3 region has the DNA TGTGCCAGCAGTTACTCGACCTACAGGGGGCTTGGCTACACCTTC. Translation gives CASSYSTYRGLGYTF.

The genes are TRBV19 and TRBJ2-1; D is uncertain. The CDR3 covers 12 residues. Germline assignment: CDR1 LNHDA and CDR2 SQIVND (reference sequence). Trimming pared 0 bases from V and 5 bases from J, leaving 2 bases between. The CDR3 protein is CASSIDNNEQFF. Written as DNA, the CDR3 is TGTGCCAGTAGTATAGACAACAATGAGCAGTTCTTC.

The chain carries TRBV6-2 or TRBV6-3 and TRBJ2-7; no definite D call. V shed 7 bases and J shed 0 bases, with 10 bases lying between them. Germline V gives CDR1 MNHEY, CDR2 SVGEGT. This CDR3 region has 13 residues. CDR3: CASTKGFSYEQYV. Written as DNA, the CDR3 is TGTGCCAGCACGAAGGGCTTCTCCTACGAGCAGTACGTC.

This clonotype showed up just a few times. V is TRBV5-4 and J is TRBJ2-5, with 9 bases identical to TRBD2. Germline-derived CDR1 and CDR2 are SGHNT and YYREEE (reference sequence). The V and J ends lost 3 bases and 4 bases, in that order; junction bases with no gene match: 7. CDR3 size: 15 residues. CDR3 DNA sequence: TGTGCCAGCAGCTCCGGACTAGCGATGGCAGAGACCCAGTACTTC. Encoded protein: CASSSGLAMAETQYF.

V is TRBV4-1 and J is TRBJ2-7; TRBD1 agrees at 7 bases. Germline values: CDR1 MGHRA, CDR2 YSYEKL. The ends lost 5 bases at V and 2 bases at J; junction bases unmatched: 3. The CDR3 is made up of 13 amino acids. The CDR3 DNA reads TGCGCCAGCAGCGACAGGGCCACCTACGAGCAGTACTTC. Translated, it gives CASSDRATYEQYF.

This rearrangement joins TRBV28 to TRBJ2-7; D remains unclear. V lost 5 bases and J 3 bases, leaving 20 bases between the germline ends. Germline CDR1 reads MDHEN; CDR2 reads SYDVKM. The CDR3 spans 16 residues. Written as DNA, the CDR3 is TGTGCCAGCAGTCCACTGGCCAAGGAGCGCGGCTACGAGCAGTACGTC. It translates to CASSPLAKERGYEQYV.

CDR3 residues: CSASLRGGFHPYEQYV. CDR3 DNA sequence: TGCAGTGCCTCCTTGCGGGGGGGCTTTCATCCCTACGAGCAGTACGTC. J is TRBJ2-7 and V is TRBV20-1; 9 positions agree with TRBD2. There are 16 residues in the CDR3. The V and J ends lost 6 bases and 2 bases, in that order; junction bases with no gene match: 14. Germline CDR1 reads DFQATT; CDR2 reads SNEGSKA (reference sequence).

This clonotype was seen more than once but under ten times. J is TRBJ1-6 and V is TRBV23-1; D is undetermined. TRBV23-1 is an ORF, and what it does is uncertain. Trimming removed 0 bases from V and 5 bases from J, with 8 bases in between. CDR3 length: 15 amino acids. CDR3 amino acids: CASSQSELHNSPLHF. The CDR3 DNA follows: TGCGCCAGCAGTCAATCTGAACTGCATAATTCACCCCTCCACTTT.

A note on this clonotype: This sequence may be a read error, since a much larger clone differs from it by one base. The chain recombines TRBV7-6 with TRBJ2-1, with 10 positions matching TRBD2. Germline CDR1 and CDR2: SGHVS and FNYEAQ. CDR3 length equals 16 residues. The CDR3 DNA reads TGTGCCAGAAGCTCGGAAGTAGCGGGGGGCAGGAATGAGCAGTTCTTC. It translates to CARSSEVAGGRNEQFF.

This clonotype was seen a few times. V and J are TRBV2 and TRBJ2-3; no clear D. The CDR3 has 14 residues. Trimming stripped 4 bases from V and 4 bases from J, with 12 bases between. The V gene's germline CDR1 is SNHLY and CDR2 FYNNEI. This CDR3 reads CASSGLARSDTQYF. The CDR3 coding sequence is TGTGCCAGCAGTGGGTTAGCAAGATCAGATACGCAGTATTTT.

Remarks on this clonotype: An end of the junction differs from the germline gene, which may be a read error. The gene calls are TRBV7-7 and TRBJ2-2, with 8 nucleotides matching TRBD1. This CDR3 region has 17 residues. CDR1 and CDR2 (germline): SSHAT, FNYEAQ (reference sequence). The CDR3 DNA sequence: TGTGCTAGCAGCTTATCTTGGGGGACAGGGAACACCGGGGAGCTGTTTTTT. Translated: CASSLSWGTGNTGELFF.

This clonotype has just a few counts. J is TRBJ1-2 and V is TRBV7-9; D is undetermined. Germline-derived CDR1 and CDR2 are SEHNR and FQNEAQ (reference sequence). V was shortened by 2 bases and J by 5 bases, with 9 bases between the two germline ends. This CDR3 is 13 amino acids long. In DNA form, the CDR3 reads TGTGCCAGCAGCTTACAATCTTCGTATGGCTACACCTTC. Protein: CASSLQSSYGYTF.

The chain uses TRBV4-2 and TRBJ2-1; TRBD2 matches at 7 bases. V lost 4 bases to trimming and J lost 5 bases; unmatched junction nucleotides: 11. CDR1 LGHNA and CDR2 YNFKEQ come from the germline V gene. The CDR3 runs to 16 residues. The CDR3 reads CASSPRPGGEDNEQFF. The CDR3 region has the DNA TGTGCCAGCAGCCCCCGGCCGGGGGGAGAAGACAATGAGCAGTTCTTC.

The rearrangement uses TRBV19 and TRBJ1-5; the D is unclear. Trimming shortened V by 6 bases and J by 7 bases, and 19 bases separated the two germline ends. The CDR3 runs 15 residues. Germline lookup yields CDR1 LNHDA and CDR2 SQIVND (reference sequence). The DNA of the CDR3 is TGTGCCAGTAGCGACCACTACAGAACCGTACAGCCCCAGCATTTT. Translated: CASSDHYRTVQPQHF.

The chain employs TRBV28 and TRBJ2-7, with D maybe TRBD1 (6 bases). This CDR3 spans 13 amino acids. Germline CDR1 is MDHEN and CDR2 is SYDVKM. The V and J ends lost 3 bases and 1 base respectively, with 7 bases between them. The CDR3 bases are TGTGCCAGCAGTTTTAGGGGGTCCTACGAGCAGTACGTC. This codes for CASSFRGSYEQYV.

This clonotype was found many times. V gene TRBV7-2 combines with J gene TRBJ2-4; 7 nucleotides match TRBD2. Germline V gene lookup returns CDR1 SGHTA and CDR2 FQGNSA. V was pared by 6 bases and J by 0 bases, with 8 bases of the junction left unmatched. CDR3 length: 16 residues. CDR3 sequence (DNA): TGTGCCAGCAGGCGTGGGGGGGACCTAGCCAAAAACATTCAGTACTTC. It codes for CASRRGGDLAKNIQYF.